This passage covers 13 T cell receptor beta chains from one sample sequenced in a study of beta chain features in type 1 diabetes. Expressed TCRB transcripts were sequenced, since all the RNA that had been isolated was reverse transcribed. The table came from immunoSEQ multiplex PCR; TCRdb's copy has only in-frame clones and leaves some out. The table records roughly 330,000 clones, about 10% of them present only once. The sample taken for sequencing was naive CD4+ T cells from blood. The receptors stem from a woman younger than 45 in good health.

This chain uses TRBV18 with TRBJ2-7; 7 bases are shared with TRBD1. Looked up from germline, CDR1 is KGHSH and CDR2 is LQKENI. J was trimmed by 1 base and V by 3 bases; bases with no gene match: 3. The CDR3 is made up of 14 amino acids. The CDR3 here is CASSPRQGSYEQYF. Here the CDR3 DNA reads TGTGCCAGCTCACCCCGACAGGGATCCTACGAGCAGTACTTC.

The V call is TRBV9, the J call TRBJ2-1, with TRBD2 matching 9 bases. J was trimmed by 4 bases and V by 4 bases; bases with no gene match: 3. Per the germline V gene, CDR1 is SGDLS and CDR2 is YYNGEE. The CDR3 consists of 14 residues. CDR3 DNA: TGTGCCAGCAGCCAGACTAGCGGATACAATGAGCAGTTCTTC. Translation gives CASSQTSGYNEQFF.

Only a few counts were recorded for this clone. The J gene is TRBJ1-5, the V gene TRBV30; possible D gene TRBD1, 6 bases. CDR3 length equals 14 residues. V dropped 0 bases and J dropped 7 bases, with 13 bases sitting between them. In germline, CDR1 is GTSNPN, CDR2 SVGIG (reference sequence). CDR3 sequence reads: CAWSVQTGWQPQHF. The DNA of the CDR3 is TGTGCCTGGAGTGTACAGACAGGATGGCAGCCCCAGCATTTT.

Only a few counts were recorded for this clone. The V call is TRBV9, the J call TRBJ1-1; the D gene is possibly TRBD1 (6 bases). The CDR3 is 15 residues long. In germline, CDR1 is SGDLS, CDR2 YYNGEE. V lost 0 bases, J lost 5 bases, and 14 bases lay in between. CDR3 bases: TGTGCCAGCAGCGTAGTTGGGGGGGCTCGGACTGAAGCTTTCTTT. It codes for CASSVVGGARTEAFF.

This sequence joins TRBV9 and TRBJ2-5; D gene ambiguous. Germline CDR1 is SGDLS and CDR2 is YYNGEE. V shed 4 bases and J shed 4 bases, with 8 bases lying between them. The CDR3 covers 12 residues. DNA of the CDR3: TGTGCCAGCAGCTCCTCGGGAGAGACCCAGTACTTC. Translating it yields CASSSSGETQYF.

This chain connects TRBV7-3 to TRBJ2-3; 9 nucleotides agree with TRBD1. Losses at the gene ends were 5 bases for V and 4 bases for J; bases not matched to a gene: 10. Germline V gene lookup returns CDR1 SGHTA and CDR2 FQGTGA. This CDR3 is 16 amino acids long. The DNA for the CDR3 is TGTGCCAGCAGCCGAAGCGACAGGGGGTTTGCAGATACGCAGTATTTT. This translates into CASSRSDRGFADTQYF.

The V and J genes are TRBV11-2 and TRBJ1-5, with D perhaps matching TRBD1 (5 bases). Between the trimmed V and J ends, which lost 4 bases and 5 bases, there was a span of 9 bases. Germline loops: CDR1 SGHAT, CDR2 FQNNGV. The CDR3 has 13 residues. Written as DNA, the CDR3 is TGTGCCAGCAGCTCAACCAGGGATCAGCCCCAGCATTTT. It yields the protein CASSSTRDQPQHF.

The table lists this clone with a few counts. V and J are TRBV29-1 and TRBJ2-7; TRBD2 matches at 9 bases. Germline V gives CDR1 SQVTM, CDR2 ANQGSEA. The CDR3 has 15 amino acids. With V trimmed by 6 bases and J by 2 bases, 11 bases remained unmatched. CDR3 region: CSVRAAGGPTYEQYF. The CDR3 DNA is TGCAGCGTAAGGGCTGCGGGAGGGCCAACCTACGAGCAGTACTTC.

This clone was observed a handful of times. The chain couples TRBV19 to TRBJ2-7, with 11 bases fitting TRBD2. The CDR3 extends over 14 amino acids. V trimming: 6 bases; J trimming: 2 bases; junction bases outside the gene matches: 3. CDR1 and CDR2 from the germline V gene are LNHDA and SQIVND (reference sequence). CDR3 sequence: CASRDSGRAYEQYF. In DNA, the CDR3 is TGTGCCAGTAGGGATAGCGGGAGGGCCTACGAGCAGTACTTC.

This clone has more than one count but fewer than ten. The chain recombines TRBV5-4 with TRBJ1-2, with D perhaps matching TRBD1 (5 bases). This CDR3 is built from 16 residues. Trimming stripped 5 bases from V and 2 bases from J, with 19 bases between. Germline loops: CDR1 SGHNT, CDR2 YYREEE (reference sequence). The CDR3 loop reads CASRLRRGVNNYGYTF. The CDR3 DNA follows: TGTGCCAGCAGACTCCGTCGGGGGGTCAACAACTATGGCTACACCTTC.

This chain joins TRBV18 and TRBJ2-1, with D tentatively TRBD2 (5 bases). This CDR3 is 16 amino acids long. Trimming removed 2 bases at V and 9 bases at J, with 20 bases between. From germline, CDR1 is KGHSH and CDR2 LQKENI. The CDR3 protein is CASSPSGGPQGVEQFF. CDR3 in DNA: TGTGCCAGCTCACCAAGTGGAGGCCCTCAAGGTGTTGAGCAGTTCTTC.

The chain's CDR3 is CAWSYRGIGLAAVREQYF. The CDR3 nucleotides are TGTGCCTGGAGTTACAGGGGGATAGGACTAGCGGCGGTCAGGGAGCAGTACTTC. V is TRBV30 and J is TRBJ2-7; 10 nucleotides align to TRBD2. The CDR3 is made up of 18 amino acids. The J segment lost 7 bases and the V segment lost 2 bases, leaving 20 bases of the junction unmatched. CDR1 is GTSNPN and CDR2 is SVGIG in the germline V gene (reference sequence).

This clone occurred a few times. The V call is TRBV4-2, the J call TRBJ2-5; 11 positions match TRBD2. Germline CDR1 and CDR2: LGHNA and YNFKEQ. The length of the CDR3 is 16 residues. The ends lost 1 base at V and 1 base at J; junction bases unmatched: 2. The CDR3 nucleotides read TGTGCCAGCAGCCAAGCTGGGACTAGCGGCCAAGAGACCCAGTACTTC. Translating gives CASSQAGTSGQETQYF.